One sample yielded the 27 T cell receptor beta chains listed below, sequenced in a study of T cell repertoires in cytomegalovirus infection. MiXCR, run by TCRdb on the reads, gives a single entry per CDR3 protein. The table has approximately 500,000 distinct CDR3 sequences, approximately 17% seen once. The source material was CD8+ T cells from PBMCs. These receptors came from a human donor in good health (CMV status not recorded). Some clones in this sample may be carry-over from other donors' samples.

The chain uses TRBV6-5 and TRBJ2-1; D is uncertain. The CDR3 consists of 13 residues. Germline loops: CDR1 MNHEY, CDR2 SVGAGI. The V end was cut by 2 bases, the J end by 4 bases, with 6 bases between. CDR3: CASSYQNYNEQFF. CDR3 sequence (DNA): TGTGCCAGCAGTTACCAGAATTACAATGAGCAGTTCTTC.

The chain uses TRBV9 and TRBJ2-7; no reliable D call. Germline CDR1 and CDR2: SGDLS and YYNGEE. CDR3 length equals 15 residues. The V end lost 0 bases, the J end lost 0 bases, and 10 bases lay between the germline ends. The CDR3 DNA is TGTGCCAGCAGCGTAGGGACGGCCAGCTCCTACGAGCAGTACTTC. Translated, it gives CASSVGTASSYEQYF.

The chain has TRBV7-9 and TRBJ1-1; perhaps TRBD1 as D (5 bases). This CDR3 is 14 amino acids long. V dropped 10 bases and J dropped 1 base, with 16 bases sitting between them. Germline values: CDR1 SEHNR, CDR2 FQNEAQ (reference sequence). CDR3 loop: CATSSTEKNTEAFF. In DNA, the CDR3 is TGTGCCACCTCTTCGACAGAGAAGAACACTGAAGCTTTCTTT.

The chain employs TRBV19 and TRBJ2-1; D call uncertain. V was shortened by 3 bases and J by 5 bases, with 8 bases between the two germline ends. Germline lookup yields CDR1 LNHDA and CDR2 SQIVND (reference sequence). The CDR3 has 13 residues. CDR3: CASSIPLHNEQFF. Here the CDR3 DNA reads TGTGCCAGTAGTATCCCCCTCCACAATGAGCAGTTCTTC.

The gene calls are TRBV29-1 and TRBJ1-1, with 8 bases identical to TRBD1. Germline loops: CDR1 SQVTM, CDR2 ANQGSEA. V shed 8 bases, J shed 8 bases, and the junction held 10 bases outside the gene matches. The CDR3 is made up of 12 amino acids. DNA of the CDR3: TGCAGCTCTGCAGACAGGGGAGGAGAAGCTTTCTTT. Translated, it gives CSSADRGGEAFF.

This rearrangement joins TRBV4-1 to TRBJ2-1, with 7 bases matching TRBD1. The length of the CDR3 is 14 residues. Per germline, CDR1 MGHRA and CDR2 YSYEKL. J gave up 9 bases and V 5 bases, and 10 bases lay outside the gene matches. The CDR3 DNA reads as TGCGCCAGCAGCTTAAAAGGGGGCCGCGGTGAGCAGTTCTTC. It translates to CASSLKGGRGEQFF.

The sample holds many counts of this clonotype. The chain is built from TRBV7-9 and TRBJ2-2, with D perhaps matching TRBD2 (5 bases). Trimming took 5 bases from V and 5 from J, leaving 9 bases between them. The CDR3 consists of 13 residues. Germline V gene data show CDR1 as SEHNR and CDR2 as FQNEAQ (reference sequence). CDR3 nucleotide sequence: TGTGCCAGCAGCCCACGGGGTACCGGGGAGCTGTTTTTT. Protein sequence: CASSPRGTGELFF.

The sample holds many counts of this clonotype. The rearrangement links TRBV6-1 to TRBJ1-1; the D gene is possibly TRBD1 (6 bases). Trimming removed 6 bases from V and 3 bases from J, with 17 bases in between. Looked up from germline, CDR1 is MNHNS and CDR2 is SASEGT. CDR3 length: 15 residues. In DNA, the CDR3 is TGTGCCAGCAGGAATACACAGGGAGGGGACACTGAAGCTTTCTTT. It translates to CASRNTQGGDTEAFF.

The rearrangement links TRBV27 to TRBJ1-2; 8 bases are a match to TRBD1. CDR1 is MNHEY and CDR2 is SMNVEV in the germline V gene (reference sequence). CDR3 length: 15 residues. V dropped 5 bases and J dropped 10; count of bases not matched to a gene: 15. The CDR3 is CASSTTGTGSYPYTF. DNA of the CDR3: TGTGCCAGCAGTACCACCGGGACAGGCTCTTATCCCTACACCTTC.

There are many counts of this clonotype. The rearrangement joins TRBV4-1 to TRBJ1-5; D gene unclear. This CDR3 spans 15 amino acids. Trimming took off 0 bases at V and 7 bases at J, with 13 bases between the two ends. The germline V gene has CDR1 MGHRA and CDR2 YSYEKL. CDR3 in amino acids: CASSQEERGVQPQHF. The CDR3 DNA follows: TGCGCCAGCAGCCAAGAAGAACGGGGAGTCCAGCCCCAGCATTTT.

The chain recombines TRBV28 with TRBJ2-7; 8 nucleotides align to TRBD1. The V and J ends lost 3 bases and 5 bases, in that order; junction bases with no gene match: 3. This CDR3 spans 13 amino acids. Germline CDR1 is MDHEN and CDR2 is SYDVKM. In nucleotides, the CDR3 is TGTGCCAGCAGTTTTTTCAGGGGGCACGAGCAGTACTTC. Residues: CASSFFRGHEQYF.

This clonotype was counted ten times or more. This chain links TRBV7-8 with TRBJ1-2; D is unresolved. The V end lost 1 base, the J end lost 4 bases, and 28 bases lay between the germline ends. Germline V gives CDR1 SGHVS, CDR2 FQNEAQ. This CDR3 is built from 20 residues. CDR3 bases: TGTGCCAGCAGCTTAGACCCCTCCGGTAGCCCCGGAGGTTCTAGCTATGGCTACACCTTC. This sequence encodes CASSLDPSGSPGGSSYGYTF.

The CDR3 bases are TGTGCCGGGTCGCAGGGCTCGAACACTGAAGCTTTCTTT. Translation gives CAGSQGSNTEAFF. V is TRBV10-3 and J is TRBJ1-1, with D tentatively TRBD1 (5 bases). The CDR3 is 13 amino acids. Germline loops: CDR1 ENHRY, CDR2 SYGVKD. Between the trimmed V and J ends, which lost 11 bases and 1 base, there was a span of 14 bases.

This clonotype was observed at least ten times. The V and J genes are TRBV7-9 and TRBJ1-4; the D is unclear. The length of the CDR3 is 13 residues. Germline V gene lookup returns CDR1 SEHNR and CDR2 FQNEAQ (reference sequence). The germline V and J ends were trimmed by 5 bases and 10 bases, with 14 bases remaining between them. In DNA, the CDR3 is TGTGCCAGCAGCCACGGACCCCGGATAAAACTGTTTTTT. It is translated as CASSHGPRIKLFF.

This clonotype was detected ten times or more. CDR3 DNA sequence: TGTGCCAGCAGCTCCCCCACAGGCTTGAGGGAGCAGTTCTTC. Translating gives CASSSPTGLREQFF. This sequence joins TRBV7-9 and TRBJ2-1, with D perhaps matching TRBD1 (5 bases). The germline gives CDR1 SEHNR, CDR2 FQNEAQ (reference sequence). Trimming left V 4 bases short and J 10 bases short, with 17 bases between. The CDR3 has 14 residues.

This sequence joins TRBV10-3 and TRBJ1-5; perhaps TRBD1 as D (6 bases). Trimming removed 8 bases from V and 7 bases from J, with 15 bases in between. Germline-derived CDR1 and CDR2 are ENHRY and SYGVKD. The CDR3 consists of 13 residues. In DNA form, the CDR3 reads TGTGCCATCGGGGGGGGGGCAGAGCAGCCCCAGCATTTT. Translating it yields CAIGGGAEQPQHF.

At least ten counts were recorded for this clonotype. The CDR3 region has the DNA TGTGCCAGCAGTGACGGCAGGACGGACACAGATACGCAGTATTTT. Its translation: CASSDGRTDTDTQYF. The chain is built from TRBV6-4 and TRBJ2-3; D is undetermined. Germline lookup yields CDR1 MRHNA and CDR2 SNTAGT. The CDR3 is 15 residues long. V lost 2 bases, J lost 2 bases, and 11 bases lay in between.

This clonotype was seen many times. V gene TRBV7-9 combines with J gene TRBJ2-5; no clear D. From germline, CDR1 is SEHNR and CDR2 FQNEAQ (reference sequence). The CDR3 runs 16 residues. The V end was cut by 1 base, the J end by 4 bases, with 16 bases between. The DNA for the CDR3 is TGTGCCAGCAGCTTAGATGGTTCGCCAATGAGAGAGACCCAGTACTTC. Translation gives CASSLDGSPMRETQYF.

About this clonotype: A much larger clonotype is one base distant, so this may be a read error. The V and J genes are TRBV10-3 and TRBJ1-1; a possible D gene is TRBD1 (6 bases). The CDR3 contains 16 residues. Trimming shortened V by 4 bases and J by 3 bases, and 18 bases separated the two germline ends. Germline CDR1 reads ENHRY; CDR2 reads SYGVKD. CDR3 amino acids: CAISASREGGDTEAFF. DNA of the CDR3: TGTGCCATCAGTGCCTCCCGGGAGGGGGGGGACACTGAAGCTTTCTTT.

At least ten counts were recorded for this clonotype. This chain uses TRBV12-3 or TRBV12-4 with TRBJ1-2; 8 bases line up with TRBD1. V was pared by 6 bases and J by 4 bases, with 7 bases of the junction left unmatched. The CDR3 totals 14 residues. CDR3 loop: CASRTEDRGYGYTF. The DNA for the CDR3 is TGTGCCAGCAGGACCGAAGACAGGGGCTATGGCTACACCTTC.

This clonotype was counted ten times or more. This chain joins TRBV7-9 and TRBJ2-7, with D uncertain. Trimming stripped 7 bases from V and 2 bases from J, with 9 bases between. The germline V gene has CDR1 SEHNR and CDR2 FQNEAQ (reference sequence). There are 12 residues in the CDR3. The CDR3 loop is CASTSSAYEQYF. The CDR3 DNA sequence: TGTGCCAGCACCTCATCGGCCTACGAGCAGTACTTC.

The table lists this clonotype with many counts. The chain links TRBV7-4 to TRBJ2-4, with D unresolved. This CDR3 has 15 amino acids. Germline V gene data show CDR1 as SGHVT and CDR2 as SQSDAQ. V was clipped by 3 bases and J by 4 bases, with 13 bases between them. The CDR3 loop is CASSLSQKLKNIQYF. The CDR3 DNA reads as TGTGCCAGCAGCTTGTCACAGAAGCTAAAAAACATTCAGTACTTC.

The gene calls are TRBV12-3 or TRBV12-4 and TRBJ1-1, with D tentatively TRBD1 (6 bases). The length of the CDR3 is 13 residues. V dropped 5 bases and J dropped 8 bases, with 15 bases sitting between them. CDR3 bases: TGTGCCAGCAGTCCAAGGCGGGGGCGGGAAGCTTTCTTT. This sequence encodes CASSPRRGREAFF.

This clonotype was counted only a few times. The chain joins TRBV5-4 to TRBJ2-7; D not certain. The CDR3 is 12 amino acids. Germline lookup yields CDR1 SGHNT and CDR2 YYREEE (reference sequence). The V gene lost 0 bases and the J gene lost 5 bases, with 6 bases spanning the gap. Written as DNA, the CDR3 is TGTGCCAGCAGCTTGGAGAAGAACGAGCAGTACTTC. Its protein product is CASSLEKNEQYF.

The V and J genes are TRBV7-8 and TRBJ2-7; a possible D gene is TRBD1 (6 bases). CDR1 and CDR2 (germline): SGHVS, FQNEAQ. The CDR3 totals 16 residues. Trimming removed 1 base at V and 12 bases at J, with 25 bases between. The CDR3 nucleotides read TGTGCCAGCAGCTTAGAAATTTCAGGGGAAGGGTACGAGAGGTACTTC. It specifies CASSLEISGEGYERYF.

This clonotype was detected many times. This sequence joins TRBV7-8 and TRBJ1-1; the match to TRBD1 covers 7 bases. V shed 4 bases and J 4 bases; nucleotides not matched to a gene: 18. Looked up from germline, CDR1 is SGHVS and CDR2 is FQNEAQ. The CDR3 runs 18 residues. The CDR3 reads CASSSNLIGGGEGTEAFF. The CDR3, as DNA: TGTGCCAGCAGCTCCAACCTCATAGGGGGCGGGGAGGGCACTGAAGCTTTCTTT.

This clonotype was recorded at least ten times. This sequence joins TRBV6-1 and TRBJ1-2; D is possibly TRBD1 (5 bases). V was trimmed by 7 bases and J by 0 bases, leaving 18 bases between them. This CDR3 comprises 16 residues. Looked up from germline, CDR1 is MNHNS and CDR2 is SASEGT. In nucleotides, the CDR3 is TGTGCCAGCACGGGCCACCGGACATACACTAACTATGGCTACACCTTC. Its translation is CASTGHRTYTNYGYTF.